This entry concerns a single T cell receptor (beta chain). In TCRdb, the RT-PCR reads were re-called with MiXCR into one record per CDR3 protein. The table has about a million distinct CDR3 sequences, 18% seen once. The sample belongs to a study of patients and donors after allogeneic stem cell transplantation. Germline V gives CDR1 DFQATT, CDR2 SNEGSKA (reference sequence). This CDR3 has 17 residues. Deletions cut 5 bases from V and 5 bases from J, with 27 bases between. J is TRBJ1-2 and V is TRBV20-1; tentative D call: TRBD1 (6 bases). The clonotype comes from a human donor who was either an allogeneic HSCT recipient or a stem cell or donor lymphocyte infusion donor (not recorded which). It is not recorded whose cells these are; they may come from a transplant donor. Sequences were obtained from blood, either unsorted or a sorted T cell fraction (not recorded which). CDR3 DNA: TGCAGTGCTTATCCGCGACAGGCCCTTTTTGTCCTTTATGGCTACACCTTC. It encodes CSAYPRQALFVLYGYTF.